The 5 T cell receptor beta chains below come from one sample, sequenced in a study of PD-1 blockade in classical Hodgkin lymphoma. The time point: cycle 4 day 1 (C4D1), after six to seven weeks of nivolumab. Each and every patient relapsed after autologous stem cell transplantation, and patients got differing brentuximab vedotin exposure. Assay used: immunoSEQ multiplex PCR; TCRdb lists only in-frame clones, some missing. Of approximately 84,000 clones detected, 83% appear once; the ten largest clones hold approximately 17%. The sample here was peripheral blood mononuclear cells (PBMCs), taken before the fourth cycle of nivolumab. All receptors derive from a human donor with classical Hodgkin lymphoma.

Comment on this clone: The junction does not match germline at one end; this may be a read error. The chain links TRBV29-1 to TRBJ2-7; 7 bases align to TRBD1. Germline V gene lookup returns CDR1 SQVTM and CDR2 ANQGSEA. The CDR3 sequence is 14 residues long. In DNA form, the CDR3 reads TGCAGCGTTGGCGGGCAGGGGGACGACTACGGGCAGTACTTC. This gives the protein CSVGGQGDDYGQYF.

This sequence joins TRBV5-1 and TRBJ2-7; D uncertain. V lost 4 bases and J lost 6, with 20 bases in between. Germline CDR1 reads SGHRS; CDR2 reads YFSETQ. The CDR3 has 15 amino acids. The CDR3 region is CASSPRSSEPGEQYF. The DNA for the CDR3 is TGCGCCAGCAGCCCCCGGAGTTCTGAACCCGGCGAGCAGTACTTC.

V is TRBV28 and J is TRBJ2-2, with 9 nucleotides matching TRBD1. Unmatched junction bases numbered 7, after V lost 6 bases and J lost 8 bases. CDR3 size: 14 residues. From germline, CDR1 is MDHEN and CDR2 SYDVKM. CDR3 sequence: CASRAPGQGGELFF. The DNA for the CDR3 is TGTGCCAGCAGAGCACCGGGACAGGGAGGGGAGCTGTTTTTT.

This chain links TRBV5-5 with TRBJ1-5; no clear D. Deletions cut 0 bases from V and 2 bases from J, with 9 bases between. The CDR3 has 15 amino acids. CDR1 and CDR2 (germline): SGHKS, YYEKEE (reference sequence). CDR3 nucleotide sequence: TGTGCCAGCAGCTTGGAGGTTATTGGCAATCAGCCCCAGCATTTT. Amino acid sequence: CASSLEVIGNQPQHF.

The chain recombines TRBV2 with TRBJ2-1; D is uncertain. The CDR3 is 13 residues long. Trimming took off 1 base at V and 9 bases at J, with 10 bases between the two ends. Germline CDR1 and CDR2: SNHLY and FYNNEI. CDR3 residues: CASSEGLFSEQFF. In nucleotides, the CDR3 is TGTGCCAGCAGTGAAGGTTTATTCTCTGAGCAGTTCTTC.